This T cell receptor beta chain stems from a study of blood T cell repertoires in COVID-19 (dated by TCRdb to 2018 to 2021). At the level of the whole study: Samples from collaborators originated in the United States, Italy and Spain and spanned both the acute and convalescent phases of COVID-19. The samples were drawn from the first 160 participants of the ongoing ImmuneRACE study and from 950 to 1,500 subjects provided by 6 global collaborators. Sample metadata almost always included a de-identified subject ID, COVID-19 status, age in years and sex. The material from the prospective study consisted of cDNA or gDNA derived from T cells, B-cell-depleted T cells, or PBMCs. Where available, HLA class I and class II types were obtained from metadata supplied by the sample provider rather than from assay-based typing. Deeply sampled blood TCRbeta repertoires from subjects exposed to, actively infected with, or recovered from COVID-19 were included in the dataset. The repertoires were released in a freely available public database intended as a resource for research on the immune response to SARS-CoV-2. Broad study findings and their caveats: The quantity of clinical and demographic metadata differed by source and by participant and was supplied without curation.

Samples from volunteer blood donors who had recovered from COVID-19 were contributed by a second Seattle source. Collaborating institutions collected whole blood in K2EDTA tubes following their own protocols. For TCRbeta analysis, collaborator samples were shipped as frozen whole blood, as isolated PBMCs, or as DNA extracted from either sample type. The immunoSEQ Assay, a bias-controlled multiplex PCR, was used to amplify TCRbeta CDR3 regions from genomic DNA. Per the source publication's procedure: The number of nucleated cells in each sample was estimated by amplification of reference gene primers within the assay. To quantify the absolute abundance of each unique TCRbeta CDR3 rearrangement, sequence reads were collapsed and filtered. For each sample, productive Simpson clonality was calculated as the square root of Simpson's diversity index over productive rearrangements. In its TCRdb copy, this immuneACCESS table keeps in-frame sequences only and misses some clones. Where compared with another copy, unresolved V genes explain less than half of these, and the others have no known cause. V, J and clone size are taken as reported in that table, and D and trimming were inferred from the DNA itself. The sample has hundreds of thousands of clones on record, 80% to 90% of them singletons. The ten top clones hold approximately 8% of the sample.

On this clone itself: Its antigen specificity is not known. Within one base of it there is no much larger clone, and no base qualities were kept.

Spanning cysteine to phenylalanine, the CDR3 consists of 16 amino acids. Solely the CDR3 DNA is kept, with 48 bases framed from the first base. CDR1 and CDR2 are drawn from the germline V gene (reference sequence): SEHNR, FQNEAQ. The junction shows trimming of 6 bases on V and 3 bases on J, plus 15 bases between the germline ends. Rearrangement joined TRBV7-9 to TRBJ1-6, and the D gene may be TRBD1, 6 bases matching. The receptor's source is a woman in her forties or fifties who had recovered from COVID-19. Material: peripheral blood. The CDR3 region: CASRGAGDYYNSPLHF. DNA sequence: TGTGCCAGCAGGGGGGCAGGGGATTACTATAATTCACCCCTCCACTTT.